This paragraph reports one T cell receptor beta chain. In this sample, this clonotype turned up a few times. Its target antigen remains unknown. No base quality information exists; no much larger clone differs at one position. These data belong to a study of T cell repertoires in cytomegalovirus infection (dated 2019 in TCRdb). Regarding the research as a whole: Donor HLA type was relevant to the analysis, as public TCR beta signatures indicated carriage of CMV infection together with the matching HLA type. What the work shows at the level of the full study, not this receptor alone: In both this cohort and an independent cohort of several hundred donors, the cumulative frequency of public TCR beta family members distinguished carriers of CMV infection plus the relevant HLA type. The ex vivo response was dominated by HLA-C-restricted CMV-specific TCR beta clonotypes, which also provided the single most frequent clonotype in two of eight donors.

Trimming leaves V shorter by 6 bases and J shorter by 8 bases, with the junction holding 5 bases beyond the gene matches. Spanning cysteine to phenylalanine, the CDR3 consists of 13 amino acids. Here the CDR3 DNA is all that survives: 39 bases in frame from base 1. The germline V gene sets CDR1 to MDHEN and CDR2 to SYDVKM. TCRdb lists the instrument as Illumina HiSeq 1500. TCRdb reanalyzed the raw reads on its own, using fastp at Q25 for trimming and MiXCR for clone calling, and kept in-frame beta chains. Each entry is one CDR3 protein sequence, shown with its most common DNA and genes. The sample table shows 740,000 or so distinct CDR3 sequences, and 35% are seen once. The ten most abundant clones make up 2.5% to 3.5% of the sample.

Sequencing was done on a sample of PBMCs. The rearrangement combines TRBV28 with TRBJ2-1; 9 central nucleotides agree with TRBD1. The TCR sequence derives from a human donor in good health (CMV status not recorded). Some clones in this sample may be carry-over from other donors' samples. The CDR3 amino acid sequence is: CASRTGGWDEQFF. The sequence in DNA is TGTGCCAGCAGGACAGGGGGGTGGGATGAGCAGTTCTTC.